This TCR beta chain was obtained from a study of OX40 agonist ivuxolimab in advanced cancers. Study as a whole: The dose of intravenous ivuxolimab that patients received every 2 weeks ranged from 0.01 to 10 mg/kg. Treatment received earlier with anti-PD-1, anti-PD-L1 or anti-CTLA-4 agents was allowed, and approximately 40% had some.

Study-level points and caveats: The antigens recognized by the expanded peripheral T cells, that is their antigen specificity, were not determined.

TCRdb keeps only in-frame clones here, not all; method: immunoSEQ multiplex PCR. The sample lists some 97,000 clones; approximately 90% were seen once. Remarks on this clone: Its antigen is as yet unknown.

With baseline, cycle 4 day 1, and cycle 7 day 1 as timepoints, blood was sampled. V was trimmed by 4 bases and J by 0 bases, leaving 14 bases between them. The V gene's germline CDR1 is SGHRS and CDR2 YFSETQ. This CDR3 has 15 amino acids. The sequence was collected from an adult with an advanced solid tumor such as melanoma, head and neck, liver or kidney cancer. Sample: CD4+ or CD8+ T cells sorted from blood, taken in a trial of the OX40 agonist ivuxolimab. The chain carries TRBV5-1 and TRBJ2-7; D gene ambiguous. The CDR3 DNA reads TGCGCCAGCAGCCGAACCGACTTTCTCTCCTACGAGCAGTACTTC. Its translation is CASSRTDFLSYEQYF.